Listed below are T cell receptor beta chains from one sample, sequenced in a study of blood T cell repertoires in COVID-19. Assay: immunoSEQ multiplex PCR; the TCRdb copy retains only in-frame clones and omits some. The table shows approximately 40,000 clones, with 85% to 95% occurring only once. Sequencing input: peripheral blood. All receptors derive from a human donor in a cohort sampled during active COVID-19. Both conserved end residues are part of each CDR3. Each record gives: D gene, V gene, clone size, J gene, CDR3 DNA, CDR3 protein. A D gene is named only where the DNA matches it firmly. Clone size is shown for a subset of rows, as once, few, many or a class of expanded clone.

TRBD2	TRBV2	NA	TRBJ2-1	TGTGCCAGCAGTGCTAGCGGGGGAGGCTACAATGAGCAGTTCTTC	CASSASGGGYNEQFF
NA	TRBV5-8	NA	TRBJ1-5	TGTGCCAGCAGCCCTGGGAGGTGGGCAGCCAATCAGCCCCAGCATTTT	CASSPGRWAANQPQHF
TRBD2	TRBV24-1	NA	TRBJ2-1	TGTGCCACCAGTGAACCAGGGACTAACAATGAGCAGTTCTTC	CATSEPGTNNEQFF
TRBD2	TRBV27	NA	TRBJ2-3	TGTGCCAGCAACCTCGGGGGGGCCGGGGGTACAGATACGCAGTATTTT	CASNLGGAGGTDTQYF
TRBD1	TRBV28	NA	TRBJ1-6	TGTGCCAGCAGTTTACCTGGACAGGGGAATTCACCCCTCCACTTT	CASSLPGQGNSPLHF
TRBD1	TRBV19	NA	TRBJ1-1	TGTGCCAGTAGTTGGGGGACAGGGGTTGCCACTGAAGCTTTCTTT	CASSWGTGVATEAFF
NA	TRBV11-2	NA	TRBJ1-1	TGTGCCAGCAGCCGAACCCGGGTGAGAGACACTGAAGCTTTCTTT	CASSRTRVRDTEAFF
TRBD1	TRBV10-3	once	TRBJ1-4	TGTGCCATCAGCCGGACAGGGGGTAATGAAAAACTGTTTTTT	CAISRTGGNEKLFF
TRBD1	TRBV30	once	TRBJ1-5	TGTGCCTGGACTGGACAGGCTATAGGTGGGCCCCAGCATTTT	CAWTGQAIGGPQHF
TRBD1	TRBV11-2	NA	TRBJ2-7	TGTGCCAGCAGCTTAGAGCTCCGGACAGGGGAAGAGCAGTACTTC	CASSLELRTGEEQYF
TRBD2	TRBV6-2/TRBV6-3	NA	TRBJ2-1	TGTGCCAGCAGTTACTCGAGGGCTAGCGGGAATTCCTACAATGAGCAGTTCTTC	CASSYSRASGNSYNEQFF
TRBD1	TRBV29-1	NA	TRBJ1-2	TGCAGCGTGGAGACAGGGGAGAACTATGGCTACACCTTC	CSVETGENYGYTF
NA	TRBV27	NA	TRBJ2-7	TGTGCCAGCAGTTTAATGAGTCTAGGTATTGGCGTTCTGTACGAGCAGTACTTC	CASSLMSLGIGVLYEQYF
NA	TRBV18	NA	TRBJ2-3	TGTGCCAGCTCACCCACCAACGCGGACACAGATACGCAGTATTTT	CASSPTNADTDTQYF
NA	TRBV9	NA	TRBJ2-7	TGTGCCAGCAGCATATCGGTAGGGGGCGAGCAGTACTTC	CASSISVGGEQYF
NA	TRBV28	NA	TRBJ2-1	TGTGCCAGCAGTCTCGGGGGTTACTCCTACAATGAGCAGTTCTTC	CASSLGGYSYNEQFF
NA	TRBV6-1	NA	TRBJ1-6	TGTGCCAGCAGTGACAGGAATTCACCCCTCCACTTT	CASSDRNSPLHF
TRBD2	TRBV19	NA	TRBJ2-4	TGTGCCAGTAGTATAAGCGGGGGGCGGAGGGCCAAAAACATTCAGTACTTC	CASSISGGRRAKNIQYF
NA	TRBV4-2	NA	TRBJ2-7	TGTGCCAGCAGCCAAGATGGGACTGAGTCCTACGAGCAGTACTTC	CASSQDGTESYEQYF
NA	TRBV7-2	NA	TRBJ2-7	TGTGCCAGCGGCCAGGGGGGTTGGGGCTACGAGCAGTACTTC	CASGQGGWGYEQYF
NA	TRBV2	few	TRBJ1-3	TGTGCCAGCAGACTACAGGGTGTAGGAAACACCATATATTTT	CASRLQGVGNTIYF
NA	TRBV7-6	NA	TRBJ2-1	TGTGCCAGCAGCTTAGCCCCCACGGGTAATTCCTACAATGAGCAGTTCTTC	CASSLAPTGNSYNEQFF
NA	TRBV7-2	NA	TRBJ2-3	TGTGCCAGCAGCCTACAGGGCACAGATACGCAGTATTTT	CASSLQGTDTQYF
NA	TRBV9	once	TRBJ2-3	TGTGCCAGCAGCCCCGAAAATGGGGGGTCCCTCACAGATACGCAGTATTTT	CASSPENGGSLTDTQYF
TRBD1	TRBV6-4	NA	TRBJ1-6	TGTGCCAGCACCGGGACAGGAGTGTATAATTCACCCCTCCACTTT	CASTGTGVYNSPLHF
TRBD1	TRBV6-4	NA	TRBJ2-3	TGTGCCAGCAGTGACTCGCCGACAGGGATAGATACGCAGTATTTT	CASSDSPTGIDTQYF
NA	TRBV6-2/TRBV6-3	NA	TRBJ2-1	TGTGCCAGCAGTCTAAATTATCCCGCCTACAATGAGCAGTTCTTC	CASSLNYPAYNEQFF
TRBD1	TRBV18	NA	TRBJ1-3	TGTGCCAGCACGCCGGGACAGATTCACTCTGGAAACACCATATATTTT	CASTPGQIHSGNTIYF
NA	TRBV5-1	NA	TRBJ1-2	TGCGCCAGCAGCTTGGGGCAAGGGGCCTATGGCTACACCTTC	CASSLGQGAYGYTF
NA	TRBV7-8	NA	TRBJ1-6	TGTGCCAGCAGCTTAGCGTCCTTGCAGGGCTCCTATAATTCACCCCTCCACTTT	CASSLASLQGSYNSPLHF
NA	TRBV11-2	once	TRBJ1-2	TGTGCCAGCAGCTTAGGAGGCAGTCTTTATGGCTACACCTTC	CASSLGGSLYGYTF
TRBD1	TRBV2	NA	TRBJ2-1	TGTGCCAGCACCCCGGACAGGGTCCGCCCGGGTGAGCAGTTCTTC	CASTPDRVRPGEQFF
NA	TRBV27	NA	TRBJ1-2	TGTGCCAGCAGTTTATCCGTGCAGGCCTATGGCTACACCTTC	CASSLSVQAYGYTF
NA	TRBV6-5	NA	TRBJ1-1	TGTGCCAGCACCAGACACCCGAACACTGAAGCTTTCTTT	CASTRHPNTEAFF
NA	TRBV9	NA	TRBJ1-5	TGTGCCAGCAGCGTAGAGGGCACGGGGAGTCAGCCCCAGCATTTT	CASSVEGTGSQPQHF
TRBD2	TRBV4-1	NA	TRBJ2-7	TGCGCCAGCAGCCAAGATAAACTAGCGTCCTACGAGCAGTACTTC	CASSQDKLASYEQYF
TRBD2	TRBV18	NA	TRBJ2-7	TGTGCCAGCTTCGTAACCACCGGGGGGGAGCAGTACTTC	CASFVTTGGEQYF
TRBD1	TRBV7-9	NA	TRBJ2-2	TGTGCCAGCAGCGACCGGGACAGGGGGTCCGGCGGGGAGCTGTTTTTT	CASSDRDRGSGGELFF
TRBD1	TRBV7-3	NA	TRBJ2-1	TGTGCCAGCAGCTTAATAGGGACAGGGGGCAATGAGCAGTTCTTC	CASSLIGTGGNEQFF
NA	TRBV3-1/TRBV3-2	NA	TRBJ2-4	TGTGCCAGCAGCCAAGGAGGGGGTTTCGGGAAACTTCAGTACTTC	CASSQGGGFGKLQYF
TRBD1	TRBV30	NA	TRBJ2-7	TGTGCCTGGGGGACAGGATCTTCCTACGAGCAGTACTTC	CAWGTGSSYEQYF
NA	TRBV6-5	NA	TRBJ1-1	TGTGCCAGCCTCCAGGGGATGAACACTGAAGCTTTCTTT	CASLQGMNTEAFF
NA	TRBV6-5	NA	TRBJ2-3	TGTGCCAGCAGAACAACCCCAGATACGCAGTATTTT	CASRTTPDTQYF
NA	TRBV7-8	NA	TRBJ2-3	TGTGCCAGCAGCCCCGTGAGGGGGATGGATACGCAGTATTTT	CASSPVRGMDTQYF
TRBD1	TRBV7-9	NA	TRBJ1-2	TGTGCCAGCAGCTCGGCTCCCGGGACAGGGGACTATGGCTACACCTTC	CASSSAPGTGDYGYTF
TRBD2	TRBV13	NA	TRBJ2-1	TGTGCCAGCAGCCTACAAGGACTAGCGGGAGGGTACAATGAGCAGTTCTTC	CASSLQGLAGGYNEQFF
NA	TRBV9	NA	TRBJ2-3	TGTGCCAGCAGCGTAGCGGGGACTCGAAGCACAGATACGCAGTATTTT	CASSVAGTRSTDTQYF
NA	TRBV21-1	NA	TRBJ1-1	TGTGCCAGCTCGGGGGGGGTGGAGAACACTGAAGCTTTCTTT	CASSGGVENTEAFF
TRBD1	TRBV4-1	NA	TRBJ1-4	TGCGCCAGCAGCCAAGAGGGGACAGATGAAAAACTGTTTTTT	CASSQEGTDEKLFF
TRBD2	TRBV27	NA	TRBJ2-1	TGTGCCAGCAGTTTAAGGACTAGCGGGACTTTCTACAATGAGCAGTTCTTC	CASSLRTSGTFYNEQFF
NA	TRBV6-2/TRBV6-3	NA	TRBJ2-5	TGTGCCAGCAGTCCGTACCAAGAGACCCAGTACTTC	CASSPYQETQYF
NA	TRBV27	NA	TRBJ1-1	TGTGCCAGCGCCAGTTTGAACACTGAAGCTTTCTTT	CASASLNTEAFF
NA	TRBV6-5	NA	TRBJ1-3	TGTGCCAGCAGCCCAGCACAGGGCTCTGGAAACACCATATATTTT	CASSPAQGSGNTIYF
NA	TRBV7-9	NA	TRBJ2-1	TGTGCCAGCAGCATTAAGGATACGGTAGCGCGTGAGCAGTTCTTC	CASSIKDTVAREQFF